This TCR beta chain was sequenced in a study of shared clonotypes between healthy human individuals. The study's findings and limits: Larger estimated richness was generally recorded for naive subsets relative to memory subsets. Expectations were that clonotype sharing among donors would be affected by sequencing depth. A handful of donors held 4.5% to 5% of naive CD4 clonotypes in common.

CD45RO negativity and positive selection for CCR7 defined naive CD8 cells, a population that excluded terminally differentiated effector memory CD45RA+ cells. The study enrolled healthy HIV-negative adults without recent acute infections or vaccinations as donors. With respect to this clone: What it binds is not known.

Profiling relied on immunoSEQ multiplex PCR, and the TCRdb table lists in-frame clones only, not all of them. The sample contains under 2,000,000 clones, around 96% of which appear only once. The receptor comes from a man aged 18 to 29 in good health. The sequencing sample was made of naive CD8+ T cells sorted from blood.

CDR3 DNA sequence: TGTGCCAGGGGGACAGGGGCATTAGCTGAAGCTTTCTTT. It encodes CARGTGALAEAFF. This chain uses TRBV28 with TRBJ1-1, with 10 bases lining up with TRBD1. In germline, CDR1 is MDHEN, CDR2 SYDVKM. V lost 9 bases, J lost 6 bases, and 7 bases stayed unmatched. The CDR3 is made up of 13 amino acids.